This is a list of T cell receptor beta chains from one sample in a study of cytomegalovirus exposure and HLA in healthy donors. TCRdb keeps only in-frame clones here, not all; method: immunoSEQ multiplex PCR. Of 100,000 to 150,000 clones listed, roughly 89% are singletons. Sequenced: PBMCs. These receptors were obtained from a woman aged 18-29 years in good health and CMV-seronegative. Both conserved end residues are part of each CDR3. D genes are given only for firm matches. Clone size is not always given. Where it is, it says once, few, many or a class for expanded clones.

J: TRBJ1-5
D: NA
size: NA
V: TRBV2
CDR3: CASSELSGNQPQHF
DNA: TGTGCCAGCAGTGAATTAAGCGGCAATCAGCCCCAGCATTTT

J: TRBJ1-1
D: TRBD1
size: NA
V: TRBV5-5
CDR3: CASSEDIQGGITEAFF
DNA: TGTGCCAGCAGCGAAGACATCCAGGGGGGCATCACTGAAGCTTTCTTT

J: TRBJ2-7
D: TRBD2
size: NA
V: TRBV9
CDR3: CASSVADWTSGNYEQYF
DNA: TGTGCCAGCAGCGTAGCGGACTGGACTAGCGGAAACTACGAGCAGTACTTC

J: TRBJ1-6
D: NA
size: NA
V: TRBV5-4
CDR3: CASSLAQENSPLHF
DNA: TGTGCCAGCAGCTTGGCACAGGAAAATTCACCCCTCCACTTT

J: TRBJ1-4
D: NA
size: NA
V: TRBV4-1
CDR3: CASSQGGGRRTNEKLFF
DNA: TGCGCCAGCAGCCAAGGAGGAGGTCGTAGAACTAATGAAAAACTGTTTTTT

J: TRBJ1-1
D: NA
size: NA
V: TRBV28
CDR3: CATKQGAMNTEAFF
DNA: TGTGCCACCAAACAGGGAGCGATGAACACTGAAGCTTTCTTT

J: TRBJ2-6
D: NA
size: NA
V: TRBV5-4
CDR3: CASSFGKSSGANVLTF
DNA: TGTGCCAGCAGCTTTGGTAAGAGCTCTGGGGCCAACGTCCTGACTTTC

J: TRBJ2-1
D: TRBD2
size: NA
V: TRBV7-3
CDR3: CASSFSAGGFNEQFF
DNA: TGTGCCAGCAGCTTCTCAGCGGGGGGATTCAATGAGCAGTTCTTC

J: TRBJ1-6
D: NA
size: once
V: TRBV7-9
CDR3: CASKGTRDLNSPLHF
DNA: TGTGCCAGCAAGGGAACAAGGGACTTAAATTCACCCCTCCACTTT

J: TRBJ2-3
D: NA
size: NA
V: TRBV7-6
CDR3: CASSLDASAFTDTQYF
DNA: TGTGCCAGCAGCTTAGATGCTAGCGCCTTCACAGATACGCAGTATTTT